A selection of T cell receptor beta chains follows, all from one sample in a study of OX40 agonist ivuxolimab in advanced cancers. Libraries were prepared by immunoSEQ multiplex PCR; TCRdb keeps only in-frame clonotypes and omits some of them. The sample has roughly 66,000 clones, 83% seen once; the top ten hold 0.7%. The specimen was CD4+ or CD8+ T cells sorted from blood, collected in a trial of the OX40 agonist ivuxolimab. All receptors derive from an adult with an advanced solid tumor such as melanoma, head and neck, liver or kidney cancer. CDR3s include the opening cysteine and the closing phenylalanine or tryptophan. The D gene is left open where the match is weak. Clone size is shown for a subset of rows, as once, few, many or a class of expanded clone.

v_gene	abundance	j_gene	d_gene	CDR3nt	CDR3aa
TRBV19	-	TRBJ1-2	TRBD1	TGTGCCAGTAGCCAGACAGGGGATATTAACTATGGCTACACCTTC	CASSQTGDINYGYTF
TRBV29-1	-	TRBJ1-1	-	TGCAGCGTTGTCTCTCGCCTGAACACTGAAGCTTTCTTT	CSVVSRLNTEAFF
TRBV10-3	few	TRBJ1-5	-	TGTGCCAATCCCGGGATTAAGAGCAATCAGCCCCAGCATTTT	CANPGIKSNQPQHF
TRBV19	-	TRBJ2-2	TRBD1	TGTGCCAGTAGACTGACAGGGGGCAGCACCGGGGAGCTGTTTTTT	CASRLTGGSTGELFF
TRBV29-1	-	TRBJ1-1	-	TGCAGCGCAGTTCCCGGGACCCCAGGGACTGAAGCTTTCTTT	CSAVPGTPGTEAFF
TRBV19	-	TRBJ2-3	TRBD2	TGTGCCAGTAGTATAGGTCCTAGCGGGAGGTTTTCAGATACGCAGTATTTT	CASSIGPSGRFSDTQYF
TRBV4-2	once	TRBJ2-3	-	TGTGCCAGCAGCCAAAAGCAGGGGTTCGGCACAGATACGCAGTATTTT	CASSQKQGFGTDTQYF
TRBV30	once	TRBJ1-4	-	TGTGCCTGGAGTTTCTCAACGGGGTATGAAAAACTGTTTTTT	CAWSFSTGYEKLFF
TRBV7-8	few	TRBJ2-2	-	TGTGCCACCTCAAGGGAGAGATTGAACACCGGGGAGCTGTTTTTT	CATSRERLNTGELFF
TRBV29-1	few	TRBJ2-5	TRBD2	TGCAGCGTTCTGACTAGCGGGGGAGAAGAGACCCAGTACTTC	CSVLTSGGEETQYF
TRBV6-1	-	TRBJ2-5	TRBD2	TGTGCCAGCAGTGTCGGACTAGCGGGAGAGGGGGGGGAGACCCAGTACTTC	CASSVGLAGEGGETQYF
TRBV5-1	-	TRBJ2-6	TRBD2	TGCGCCAGCAGCCCGGACGGGGGGGCCAACGTCCTGATTTTC	CASSPDGGANVLIF
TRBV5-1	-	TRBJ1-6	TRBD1	TGCGCCAGCAGCTTGGGGGACAGGGCTTCACCCCTCCACTTT	CASSLGDRASPLHF
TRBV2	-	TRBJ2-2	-	TGTGCCAGCCATACAAGCTCTACCGGGGAGCTGTTTTTT	CASHTSSTGELFF
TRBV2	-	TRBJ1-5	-	TGTGCCAGCAGTGACCAGGGTGGGTATAGCAATCAGCCCCAGCATTTT	CASSDQGGYSNQPQHF
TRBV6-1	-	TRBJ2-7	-	TGTGCCAGCAGTCTGGCAGGCTCCTACGAGCAGTACTTC	CASSLAGSYEQYF
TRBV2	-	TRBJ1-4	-	TGTGCCAGCAAGGTCTCTGTGGGGGACACTAATGAAAAACTGTTTTTT	CASKVSVGDTNEKLFF
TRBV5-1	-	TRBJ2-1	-	TGCGCCAGCAGCTTGGCGAAAACGCGGGGTTCTGGGAATGAGCAGTTCTTC	CASSLAKTRGSGNEQFF
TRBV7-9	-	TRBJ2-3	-	TGTGCCAGCAGCACCGACTCAGCAACAGATACGCAGTATTTT	CASSTDSATDTQYF
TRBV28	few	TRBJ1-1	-	TGTGCCAGCAGTCTGCAGGGATGGACTGAAGCTTTCTTT	CASSLQGWTEAFF
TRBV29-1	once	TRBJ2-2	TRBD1	TGCAGCGTAAGACAGGGGGCTGGGAACACCGGGGAGCTGTTTTTT	CSVRQGAGNTGELFF